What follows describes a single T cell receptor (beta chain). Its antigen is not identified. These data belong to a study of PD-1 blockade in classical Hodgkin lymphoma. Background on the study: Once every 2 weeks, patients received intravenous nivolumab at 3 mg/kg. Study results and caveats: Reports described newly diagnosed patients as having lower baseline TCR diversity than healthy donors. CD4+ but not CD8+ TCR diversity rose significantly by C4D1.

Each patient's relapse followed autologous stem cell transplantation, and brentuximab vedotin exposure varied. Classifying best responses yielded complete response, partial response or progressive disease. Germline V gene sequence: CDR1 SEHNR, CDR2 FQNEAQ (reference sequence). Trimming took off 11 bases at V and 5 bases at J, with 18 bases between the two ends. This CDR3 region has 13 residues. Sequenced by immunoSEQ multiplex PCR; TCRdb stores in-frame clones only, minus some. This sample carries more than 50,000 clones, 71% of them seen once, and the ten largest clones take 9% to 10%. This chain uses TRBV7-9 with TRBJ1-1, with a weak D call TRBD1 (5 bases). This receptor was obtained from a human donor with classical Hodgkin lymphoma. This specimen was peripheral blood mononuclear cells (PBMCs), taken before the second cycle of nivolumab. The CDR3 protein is CAGRGPGWTEAFF. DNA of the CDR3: TGTGCCGGAAGGGGACCCGGTTGGACTGAAGCTTTCTTT.